These 23 T cell receptor beta chains came from one sample sequenced in a study of CD8 T cells in ankylosing spondylitis. A single record per CDR3 protein comes from TCRdb applying MiXCR to the 5' RACE reads. The profile covers 150,000 to 200,000 distinct CDR3 sequences, with 9.5% to 13% appearing a single time and roughly 29% taken by the ten largest. Sample: blood, either unsorted or a sorted T cell fraction (not recorded which). The receptors originated from a male donor with ankylosing spondylitis or in good health (not recorded which).

This clonotype has just a few counts. This chain joins TRBV4-3 and TRBJ2-7; perhaps TRBD1 as D (6 bases). This CDR3 has 15 amino acids. Germline loops: CDR1 LGHNA, CDR2 YSLEER. V was trimmed by 2 bases and J by 4 bases, leaving 15 bases between them. The CDR3 spells CASSQTQGPAYEQYF. The CDR3 region has the DNA TGCGCCAGCAGCCAAACACAGGGACCGGCTTACGAGCAGTACTTC.

The chain couples TRBV28 to TRBJ2-3; 7 nucleotides line up with TRBD2. The CDR3 runs 16 residues. The germline V gene encodes CDR1 MDHEN and CDR2 SYDVKM. After removal of 9 bases from V and 4 bases from J, the junction contained 16 bases not matched to a gene. In nucleotides, the CDR3 is TGTGCCAGTGTCGGGTTCGAGCTAGCGGTGTCAGATACGCAGTATTTT. This encodes CASVGFELAVSDTQYF.

This clonotype was recorded many times. V and J are TRBV4-2 and TRBJ2-3, with D uncertain. This CDR3 has 14 residues. The ends were cut back, 5 bases at V and 4 bases at J, with 13 bases in the middle. Germline CDR1 and CDR2: LGHNA and YNFKEQ. The CDR3 here is CASSSPSGADTQYF. The CDR3 DNA sequence: TGTGCCAGCAGCTCCCCTTCCGGAGCAGATACGCAGTATTTT.

In its sample, this clonotype was seen many times. V is TRBV9 and J is TRBJ2-2; unclear D gene. The CDR3 length is 12 residues. The germline V and J ends were trimmed by 4 bases and 2 bases, with 3 bases remaining between them. From germline, CDR1 is SGDLS and CDR2 YYNGEE. The CDR3 coding sequence is TGTGCCAGCAGCCGTAACACCGGGGAGCTGTTTTTT. It encodes CASSRNTGELFF.

This clonotype was counted at least ten times. The CDR3 DNA is TGTGCCAGCAGCCAAGATCCAGCGGGGGTGACCGGGGAGCTGTTTTTT. It translates to CASSQDPAGVTGELFF. The chain carries TRBV4-2 and TRBJ2-2; TRBD2 agrees at 8 bases. J was trimmed by 5 bases and V by 0 bases; bases with no gene match: 5. CDR3 size: 16 residues. CDR1 and CDR2 (germline): LGHNA, YNFKEQ.

The rearrangement links TRBV24-1 to TRBJ2-1; 8 nucleotides match TRBD2. After removal of 4 bases from V and 5 bases from J, the junction contained 9 bases not matched to a gene. There are 16 residues in the CDR3. From germline, CDR1 is KGHDR and CDR2 SFDVKD. The CDR3 bases are TGTGCCACCAGTGAAAATCCCGGGGGGGCCGACAATGAGCAGTTCTTC. Protein product: CATSENPGGADNEQFF.

This clonotype was picked up many times. V is TRBV5-5 and J is TRBJ2-3; TRBD1 might be the D (5 bases). In germline, CDR1 is SGHKS, CDR2 YYEKEE (reference sequence). Trimming took off 4 bases at V and 4 bases at J, with 16 bases between the two ends. CDR3 size: 15 residues. CDR3 nucleotide sequence: TGTGCCAGCAGCCCGCACTTAGGGGCCCCAGATACGCAGTATTTT. This gives the protein CASSPHLGAPDTQYF. The whole variable domain, filled in from reference TRBV5-5 and TRBJ2-3, reads DAGVTQSPTHLIKTRGQQVTLRCSPISGHKSVSWYQQVLGQGPQFIFQYYEKEERGRGNFPDRFSARQFPNYSSELNVNALLLGDSALYLCASSPHLGAPDTQYFGPGTRLTVL.

This clonotype showed up many times. The V gene is TRBV29-1, the J gene TRBJ2-2; D gene unclear. Germline V gene sequence: CDR1 SQVTM, CDR2 ANQGSEA. The CDR3 has 13 amino acids. V gave up 1 base and J gave up 4 bases, with 7 bases separating them. In nucleotides, the CDR3 is TGCAGCGTTGAAGGGCAGGCCACCGGGGAGCTGTTTTTT. It codes for CSVEGQATGELFF.

This clonotype has at least ten counts. Here the CDR3 reads CASSLPGTGVHEQYF. The DNA for the CDR3 is TGCGCCAGCAGCTTACCCGGGACAGGGGTCCACGAGCAGTACTTC. This chain joins TRBV5-1 and TRBJ2-7, with TRBD1 matching 10 bases. This CDR3 contains 15 residues. V shed 2 bases, J shed 5 bases, and the junction held 7 bases outside the gene matches. Germline V lookup: CDR1 SGHRS, CDR2 YFSETQ.

This clonotype appeared once. With a much larger clone just one base away, this may be a read error. The CDR3 region is CCARQDRVSLHEQFF. The CDR3 coding sequence is TGCTGTGCTAGACAGGACAGGGTGTCCCTGCATGAGCAGTTCTTC. This sequence joins TRBV20-1 and TRBJ2-1; 8 nucleotides line up with TRBD1. The CDR3 runs 15 residues. The germline V gene encodes CDR1 DFQATT and CDR2 SNEGSKA (reference sequence).

In this sample, this clonotype turned up many times. The chain employs TRBV20-1 and TRBJ2-3; no definite D call. Per germline, CDR1 DFQATT and CDR2 SNEGSKA (reference sequence). Trimming removed 3 bases from V and 0 bases from J, with 7 bases in between. The CDR3 loop spans 13 amino acids. Here the CDR3 reads CSARWRSTDTQYF. CDR3 nucleotides: TGCAGTGCTAGGTGGCGCAGCACAGATACGCAGTATTTT.

At least ten counts were recorded for this clonotype. V usage is TRBV3-1 and J usage is TRBJ2-1, with TRBD2 identical over 8 bases. Germline V gives CDR1 LGHDT, CDR2 YNNKEL (reference sequence). With V trimmed by 1 base and J by 7 bases, 6 bases remained unmatched. This CDR3 has 15 residues. The CDR3 sequence is CASSQGVSGGNEQFF. The CDR3 bases are TGTGCCAGCAGCCAAGGAGTGAGCGGGGGTAATGAGCAGTTCTTC.

This clonotype was detected only a few times. Given a much more abundant clone one base away, this may be a read error. The chain couples TRBV7-9 to TRBJ2-7; no reliable D call. The CDR3 has 12 amino acids. In germline, CDR1 is SEHNR, CDR2 FQNEAQ (reference sequence). V was trimmed by 2 bases and J by 2 bases, leaving 4 bases between them. DNA for the CDR3: TGTGCCAGCAGCTTAATGCCCTACGAGCAGTACTTC. Encoded protein: CASSLMPYEQYF.

In its sample, this clonotype was seen a few times. This chain joins TRBV6-1 and TRBJ2-7, with 8 bases lining up with TRBD1. The CDR3 length is 17 residues. Germline CDR1 is MNHNS and CDR2 is SASEGT. Trimming took 5 bases from V and 4 from J; bases not matched to a gene: 16. The CDR3 spells CASSPGTGSRVRYEQYF. The CDR3 bases are TGTGCCAGCAGTCCCGGGACAGGCTCGCGGGTGAGGTACGAGCAGTACTTC.

The V call is TRBV6-5, the J call TRBJ2-1, with no clear D. CDR1 is MNHEY and CDR2 is SVGAGI in the germline V gene. CDR3 length: 16 amino acids. With 2 bases removed from V and 1 base from J, the gap between germline ends came to 12 bases. The CDR3 DNA follows: TGTGCCAGCAGTTACCTTGTTCTTGGTTCCTACAATGAGCAGTTCTTC. This encodes CASSYLVLGSYNEQFF.

This clonotype has at least ten counts. The genes are TRBV6-1 and TRBJ2-5; the D gene could be TRBD1 or TRBD2 (5 bases each). Germline loops: CDR1 MNHNS, CDR2 SASEGT. V dropped 6 bases and J dropped 1 base, with 18 bases sitting between them. The CDR3 totals 16 residues. The CDR3 sequence: CASSLARGRPQETQYF. Written as DNA, the CDR3 is TGTGCCAGCAGCCTCGCCCGGGGCAGGCCCCAAGAGACCCAGTACTTC.

V gene TRBV20-1 combines with J gene TRBJ2-1, with TRBD2 matching over 12 bases. This CDR3 region has 14 residues. CDR1 is DFQATT and CDR2 is SNEGSKA in the germline V gene (reference sequence). V lost 6 bases and J lost 4; bases outside the gene matches: 4. CDR3 in DNA: TGCAGTGCGAATGGACTAGCGGGGTACAATGAGCAGTTCTTC. As protein: CSANGLAGYNEQFF.

This chain uses TRBV7-6 with TRBJ1-4; D uncertain. V was trimmed by 1 base and J by 1 base, leaving 16 bases between them. CDR1 and CDR2 (germline): SGHVS, FNYEAQ. CDR3 size: 18 residues. CDR3 in amino acids: CASSLEVRIEKTNEKLFF. In DNA, the CDR3 is TGTGCCAGCAGCTTAGAAGTTCGGATAGAAAAAACTAATGAAAAACTGTTTTTT.

The gene calls are TRBV5-1 and TRBJ1-5; D is possibly TRBD1 (6 bases). CDR1 is SGHRS and CDR2 is YFSETQ in the germline V gene. V dropped 0 bases and J dropped 2 bases, with 15 bases sitting between them. This CDR3 comprises 17 residues. For the CDR3, the DNA is TGCGCCAGCAGCTTGGGGCCGATGGGGGCGGGCAATCAGCCCCAGCATTTT. Amino acid sequence: CASSLGPMGAGNQPQHF.

This clonotype was observed a handful of times. J is TRBJ2-1 and V is TRBV18; either TRBD1 or TRBD2 may supply D (5 bases each). Trimming removed 1 base from V and 8 bases from J, with 27 bases in between. Germline V gene sequence: CDR1 KGHSH, CDR2 LQKENI. This CDR3 spans 19 amino acids. The CDR3 DNA reads TGTGCCAGCTCACCACTGGGACGGTCAGTTCAATGGGACCAATATGAGCAGTTCTTC. Its protein product is CASSPLGRSVQWDQYEQFF.

This clonotype was seen repeatedly, ten times or more. V and J are TRBV20-1 and TRBJ1-5, with D perhaps matching TRBD1 (5 bases). CDR3 size: 13 residues. The ends were cut back, 5 bases at V and 0 bases at J, with 8 bases in the middle. The germline CDR1 and CDR2 sequences are DFQATT and SNEGSKA (reference sequence). The DNA for the CDR3 is TGCAGTGCTGGGGGGACTAGCAATCAGCCCCAGCATTTT. This sequence encodes CSAGGTSNQPQHF.

This clonotype was recorded many times. The chain couples TRBV19 to TRBJ1-5; 7 nucleotides line up with TRBD1. The CDR3 has 14 amino acids. CDR1 is LNHDA, CDR2 SQIVND, per germline (reference sequence). Germline trimming cut 4 bases from V and 6 bases from J; bases unmatched to any gene: 6. This CDR3 reads CASSKQGMGQPQHF. CDR3 nucleotides: TGTGCCAGTAGTAAACAGGGGATGGGTCAGCCCCAGCATTTT.

This clonotype was detected ten times or more. This chain links TRBV24-1 with TRBJ2-5; 7 bases align to TRBD1. Looked up from germline, CDR1 is KGHDR and CDR2 is SFDVKD. The V segment lost 3 bases and the J segment 7 bases; nucleotides outside the gene matches: 13. The CDR3 runs to 16 residues. CDR3 sequence reads: CATSDTRQGSQGTQYF. CDR3 sequence (DNA): TGTGCCACCAGTGATACCCGACAGGGTAGTCAGGGGACCCAGTACTTC.